Given below is one T cell receptor beta chain in context. These data originate in a study of blood T cell repertoires in COVID-19. Study details: T cells, B-cell-depleted T cells, or PBMCs supplied cDNA or gDNA.

V gave up 6 bases and J gave up 0 bases, with 6 bases separating them. This CDR3 has 13 residues. The germline gives CDR1 MDHEN, CDR2 SYDVKM. Original data processing: The authors estimated nucleated cell counts from reference gene primer amplification. Data came from immunoSEQ multiplex PCR; TCRdb stores just in-frame clones and leaves some out. V and J calls and clone size are those listed in that table; D and trimming were worked out from the DNA. The repertoire consists of approximately 140,000 clones, with around 84% occurring once and the leading ten covering less than 2.5%. Material: peripheral blood. V usage is TRBV28 and J usage is TRBJ1-5; D is uncertain. The TCR was taken from a man between 70 and 80 years old with acute or convalescent COVID-19. This CDR3 reads CASSRDSNQPQHF. Written as DNA, the CDR3 is TGTGCCAGCAGCCGGGATAGCAATCAGCCCCAGCATTTT. Using reference TRBV28 and TRBJ1-5 for the parts outside the CDR3, the full variable domain is DVKVTQSSRYLVKRTGEKVFLECVQDMDHENMFWYRQDPGLGLRLIYFSYDVKMKEKGDIPEGYSVSREKKERFSLILESASTNQTSMYLCASSRDSNQPQHFGDGTRLSIL.